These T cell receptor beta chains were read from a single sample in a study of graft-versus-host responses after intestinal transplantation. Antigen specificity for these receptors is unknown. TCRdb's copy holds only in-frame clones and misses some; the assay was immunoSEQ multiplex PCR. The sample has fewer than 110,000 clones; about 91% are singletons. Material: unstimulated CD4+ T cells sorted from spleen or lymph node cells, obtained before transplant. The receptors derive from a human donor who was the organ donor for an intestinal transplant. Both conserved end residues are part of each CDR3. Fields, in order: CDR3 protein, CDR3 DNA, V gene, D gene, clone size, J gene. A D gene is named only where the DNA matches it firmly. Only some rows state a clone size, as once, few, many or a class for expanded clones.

CDR3 protein: CASSQEYFRALNEKLFF
CDR3 DNA: TGCGCCAGCAGCCAAGAGTATTTCAGGGCCCTTAATGAAAAACTGTTTTTT
V gene: TRBV4-1
D gene: -
clone size: -
J gene: TRBJ1-4

CDR3 protein: CASSRLAMVGEQFF
CDR3 DNA: TGTGCCAGTAGTAGACTAGCGATGGTCGGTGAGCAGTTCTTC
V gene: TRBV19
D gene: TRBD2
clone size: -
J gene: TRBJ2-1

CDR3 protein: CASRQGNQPQHF
CDR3 DNA: TGTGCCAGCAGACAGGGCAATCAGCCCCAGCATTTT
V gene: TRBV6-4
D gene: -
clone size: -
J gene: TRBJ1-5

CDR3 protein: CATRIDERVGEQFF
CDR3 DNA: TGTGCCACCCGAATCGATGAAAGGGTTGGTGAGCAGTTCTTC
V gene: TRBV18
D gene: -
clone size: -
J gene: TRBJ2-1

CDR3 protein: CASSLAVNTYNSPLHF
CDR3 DNA: TGCGCCAGCAGCTTGGCGGTGAACACCTATAATTCACCCCTCCACTTT
V gene: TRBV5-1
D gene: -
clone size: -
J gene: TRBJ1-6

CDR3 protein: CAWRPSRSTDTQYF
CDR3 DNA: TGTGCCTGGAGGCCTAGCAGGAGCACAGATACGCAGTATTTT
V gene: TRBV30
D gene: -
clone size: -
J gene: TRBJ2-3

CDR3 protein: CASSPMAGGDEKLFF
CDR3 DNA: TGTGCCAGCTCACCCATGGCAGGGGGGGATGAAAAACTGTTTTTT
V gene: TRBV18
D gene: TRBD1
clone size: -
J gene: TRBJ1-4

CDR3 protein: CASSLAGLNEQFF
CDR3 DNA: TGCGCCAGCAGCCTAGCGGGGCTGAATGAGCAGTTCTTC
V gene: TRBV10-1
D gene: TRBD2
clone size: -
J gene: TRBJ2-1

CDR3 protein: CASSAGTSLTDTQYF
CDR3 DNA: TGTGCCAGCAGCGCCGGGACTAGCCTTACAGATACGCAGTATTTT
V gene: TRBV9
D gene: TRBD2
clone size: -
J gene: TRBJ2-3

CDR3 protein: CASSLETSGRLGTSTDTQYF
CDR3 DNA: TGTGCCAGCAGCCTCGAAACTAGCGGGCGCTTGGGGACTAGCACAGATACGCAGTATTTT
V gene: TRBV9
D gene: TRBD2
clone size: once
J gene: TRBJ2-3

CDR3 protein: CASSPRPYNEQFF
CDR3 DNA: TGTGCCAGCAGTCCTCGTCCGTACAATGAGCAGTTCTTC
V gene: TRBV6-5
D gene: -
clone size: -
J gene: TRBJ2-1

CDR3 protein: CASSFTSGSGYNEQFF
CDR3 DNA: TGCGCCAGCAGCTTCACTAGCGGGAGTGGATACAATGAGCAGTTCTTC
V gene: TRBV5-1
D gene: TRBD2
clone size: -
J gene: TRBJ2-1

CDR3 protein: CASSKEMGARRDTQYF
CDR3 DNA: TGTGCCAGCAGCAAAGAAATGGGAGCGCGGAGAGATACGCAGTATTTT
V gene: TRBV21-1
D gene: -
clone size: -
J gene: TRBJ2-3

CDR3 protein: CASSVTANTEAFF
CDR3 DNA: TGTGCCAGCAGCGTGACAGCGAACACTGAAGCTTTCTTT
V gene: TRBV5-5
D gene: -
clone size: -
J gene: TRBJ1-1

CDR3 protein: CASSYWSRSEQYF
CDR3 DNA: TGTGCCAGCAGTTACTGGTCCAGGAGCGAGCAGTACTTC
V gene: TRBV6-5
D gene: -
clone size: -
J gene: TRBJ2-7

CDR3 protein: CASSQSSRGREETQYF
CDR3 DNA: TGCGCCAGCAGTCAATCTAGTCGAGGGCGTGAAGAGACCCAGTACTTC
V gene: TRBV23-1
D gene: -
clone size: -
J gene: TRBJ2-5

CDR3 protein: CAHQTGGQNSPLHF
CDR3 DNA: TGTGCCCATCAAACGGGGGGGCAGAATTCACCCCTCCACTTT
V gene: TRBV30
D gene: -
clone size: -
J gene: TRBJ1-6

CDR3 protein: CAISLGGDTQYF
CDR3 DNA: TGTGCCATCAGCTTGGGTGGAGATACGCAGTATTTT
V gene: TRBV10-3
D gene: -
clone size: -
J gene: TRBJ2-3

CDR3 protein: CASSFRQGKTGELFF
CDR3 DNA: TGTGCCAGCAGCTTCCGGCAGGGAAAAACCGGGGAGCTGTTTTTT
V gene: TRBV7-2
D gene: -
clone size: -
J gene: TRBJ2-2

CDR3 protein: CANSFDLLDNEQFF
CDR3 DNA: TGTGCCAACAGCTTTGACCTACTAGACAATGAGCAGTTCTTC
V gene: TRBV7-2
D gene: -
clone size: -
J gene: TRBJ2-1

CDR3 protein: CASSLVLGGTNEKLFF
CDR3 DNA: TGTGCCAGCAGCTTAGTACTGGGGGGAACTAATGAAAAACTGTTTTTT
V gene: TRBV7-6
D gene: -
clone size: -
J gene: TRBJ1-4

CDR3 protein: CASSWRAEGSPLHF
CDR3 DNA: TGCGCCAGCAGCTGGAGGGCAGAGGGTTCACCCCTCCACTTT
V gene: TRBV5-1
D gene: -
clone size: -
J gene: TRBJ1-6

CDR3 protein: CASSHPGQETIYEQYF
CDR3 DNA: TGTGCCAGCAGTCACCCGGGACAGGAGACCATATACGAGCAGTACTTC
V gene: TRBV27
D gene: TRBD1
clone size: -
J gene: TRBJ2-7

CDR3 protein: CSVGDRGNSPLHF
CDR3 DNA: TGCAGCGTTGGGGACAGGGGTAATTCACCCCTCCACTTT
V gene: TRBV29-1
D gene: TRBD1
clone size: once
J gene: TRBJ1-6

CDR3 protein: CASSHAVAHEQYF
CDR3 DNA: TGTGCCAGCAGCCACGCGGTAGCGCACGAGCAGTACTTC
V gene: TRBV7-6
D gene: -
clone size: -
J gene: TRBJ2-7

CDR3 protein: CASSLGLNRDYGYTF
CDR3 DNA: TGTGCCAGCAGCTTGGGACTCAATCGGGACTATGGCTACACCTTC
V gene: TRBV5-6
D gene: -
clone size: -
J gene: TRBJ1-2

CDR3 protein: CASSLDRDGYTF
CDR3 DNA: TGCGCCAGCAGCCTCGACAGGGATGGCTACACCTTC
V gene: TRBV5-1
D gene: TRBD1
clone size: once
J gene: TRBJ1-2

CDR3 protein: CASSLRTRTEAFF
CDR3 DNA: TGTGCCAGCAGCTTAAGGACGCGCACTGAAGCTTTCTTT
V gene: TRBV7-2
D gene: -
clone size: -
J gene: TRBJ1-1

CDR3 protein: CASSPGPRFGELFF
CDR3 DNA: TGTGCCAGCAGCCCGGGGCCTAGATTCGGGGAGCTGTTTTTT
V gene: TRBV5-4
D gene: -
clone size: -
J gene: TRBJ2-2

CDR3 protein: CASSSRVSTEAFF
CDR3 DNA: TGTGCCAGCAGCTCCCGGGTGAGCACTGAAGCTTTCTTT
V gene: TRBV7-9
D gene: -
clone size: few
J gene: TRBJ1-1

CDR3 protein: CASSLRASGAYEQYF
CDR3 DNA: TGTGCCAGCAGCTTAAGGGCTAGCGGAGCCTACGAGCAGTACTTC
V gene: TRBV7-2
D gene: TRBD2
clone size: once
J gene: TRBJ2-7

CDR3 protein: CASTPGQGFYEQYF
CDR3 DNA: TGTGCCAGCACCCCGGGACAGGGTTTCTACGAGCAGTACTTC
V gene: TRBV27
D gene: TRBD1
clone size: -
J gene: TRBJ2-7

CDR3 protein: CASSLPFYLAGGDTDTQYF
CDR3 DNA: TGTGCCAGCAGCTTACCCTTCTACCTAGCGGGAGGAGACACAGATACGCAGTATTTT
V gene: TRBV7-9
D gene: TRBD2
clone size: once
J gene: TRBJ2-3

CDR3 protein: CASSYAAGDGTDTQYF
CDR3 DNA: TGTGCCAGCAGCTACGCAGCGGGAGATGGCACAGATACGCAGTATTTT
V gene: TRBV7-3
D gene: TRBD2
clone size: -
J gene: TRBJ2-3

CDR3 protein: CASSKGQGRETQYF
CDR3 DNA: TGCGCCAGCAGCAAGGGACAGGGCAGAGAGACCCAGTACTTC
V gene: TRBV5-1
D gene: TRBD1
clone size: -
J gene: TRBJ2-5

CDR3 protein: CASSGEINYGYTF
CDR3 DNA: TGTGCCAGCTCGGGGGAAATCAACTATGGCTACACCTTC
V gene: TRBV2
D gene: -
clone size: -
J gene: TRBJ1-2

CDR3 protein: CASPKRRVLAKNIQYF
CDR3 DNA: TGCGCCAGCCCTAAACGGAGGGTTTTAGCCAAAAACATTCAGTACTTC
V gene: TRBV5-1
D gene: -
clone size: -
J gene: TRBJ2-4

CDR3 protein: CASSLGSGAQGEQFF
CDR3 DNA: TGTGCCAGCAGCTTGGGTAGCGGGGCGCAGGGGGAGCAGTTCTTC
V gene: TRBV11-3
D gene: TRBD2
clone size: -
J gene: TRBJ2-1

CDR3 protein: CASSEGEGTRQPQHF
CDR3 DNA: TGTGCCAGCAGTGAAGGGGAAGGGACTAGGCAGCCCCAGCATTTT
V gene: TRBV2
D gene: -
clone size: -
J gene: TRBJ1-5

CDR3 protein: CASSVGTGEGQLFF
CDR3 DNA: TGTGCCAGCAGCGTCGGGACAGGGGAGGGACAACTGTTTTTT
V gene: TRBV9
D gene: TRBD1
clone size: -
J gene: TRBJ1-4

CDR3 protein: CASSYGQTYEQYF
CDR3 DNA: TGCGCCAGCAGCTATGGACAGACCTACGAGCAGTACTTC
V gene: TRBV5-1
D gene: -
clone size: once
J gene: TRBJ2-7

CDR3 protein: CAWETSGSKYEQFF
CDR3 DNA: TGTGCCTGGGAGACTAGCGGGAGTAAGTATGAGCAGTTCTTC
V gene: TRBV30
D gene: TRBD2
clone size: -
J gene: TRBJ2-1

CDR3 protein: CASSLAFGGPSGANVLTF
CDR3 DNA: TGTGCCAGCAGCTTGGCGTTCGGGGGACCCTCTGGGGCCAACGTCCTGACCTTC
V gene: TRBV5-5
D gene: -
clone size: -
J gene: TRBJ2-6

CDR3 protein: CASSRGTAATDTQYF
CDR3 DNA: TGTGCCAGCAGCCGAGGGACAGCAGCCACAGATACGCAGTATTTT
V gene: TRBV27
D gene: TRBD1
clone size: -
J gene: TRBJ2-3

CDR3 protein: CSVAHHRKISGANVLTF
CDR3 DNA: TGCAGCGTTGCCCATCACAGGAAAATCTCTGGGGCCAACGTCCTGACTTTC
V gene: TRBV29-1
D gene: -
clone size: -
J gene: TRBJ2-6

CDR3 protein: CASSDRGGQPQHF
CDR3 DNA: TGTGCCAGCAGCGACAGGGGCGGTCAGCCCCAGCATTTT
V gene: TRBV4-2
D gene: TRBD1
clone size: few
J gene: TRBJ1-5

CDR3 protein: CASSFEPGNTIYF
CDR3 DNA: TGTGCCAGTAGTTTCGAGCCCGGAAACACCATATATTTT
V gene: TRBV19
D gene: -
clone size: few
J gene: TRBJ1-3

CDR3 protein: CASSQGGAENTGELFF
CDR3 DNA: TGTGCCAGCAGCCAAGGAGGAGCAGAGAACACCGGGGAGCTGTTTTTT
V gene: TRBV14
D gene: -
clone size: once
J gene: TRBJ2-2

CDR3 protein: CASRRQGAEQPQHF
CDR3 DNA: TGTGCCAGCAGGAGACAGGGAGCTGAACAGCCCCAGCATTTT
V gene: TRBV6-6
D gene: TRBD1
clone size: -
J gene: TRBJ1-5

CDR3 protein: CASSTPRWGLGEAFF
CDR3 DNA: TGTGCCAGTAGTACCCCCAGGTGGGGTTTGGGTGAAGCTTTCTTT
V gene: TRBV19
D gene: -
clone size: -
J gene: TRBJ1-1

CDR3 protein: CASSPRGGTDTQYF
CDR3 DNA: TGTGCCAGTAGTCCCCGGGGGGGCACAGATACGCAGTATTTT
V gene: TRBV19
D gene: TRBD2
clone size: -
J gene: TRBJ2-3